This T cell receptor (beta chain) was sequenced for a study of blood T cell repertoires in COVID-19. Study-wide context: The samples span acute and convalescent COVID-19 from the United States, Italy and Spain.

Original processing notes: How many nucleated cells were present was estimated from reference gene primer amplification. This table comes from immunoSEQ multiplex PCR, and its TCRdb copy is limited to in-frame clones, with some not included. From that table come the V and J calls and clone size; the DNA was used to work out D and trimming. Of 250,000 to 350,000 clones detected, around 88% appear once; the ten largest clones hold about 7%. The sequence was collected from a woman between 25 and 40 years old who had recovered from COVID-19. The sequenced sample was peripheral blood.

DNA of the CDR3: TGTGCCAGCAGCTTAGTTAGCGGGGCCTCCTACGAGCAGTACTTC. This sequence encodes CASSLVSGASYEQYF. This chain joins TRBV7-2 and TRBJ2-7; TRBD2 agrees at 8 bases. The CDR3 runs 15 residues. CDR1 is SGHTA, CDR2 FQGNSA, per germline. The junction had 2 bases not matched to a gene; V was cut back by 1 base and J by 0 bases.